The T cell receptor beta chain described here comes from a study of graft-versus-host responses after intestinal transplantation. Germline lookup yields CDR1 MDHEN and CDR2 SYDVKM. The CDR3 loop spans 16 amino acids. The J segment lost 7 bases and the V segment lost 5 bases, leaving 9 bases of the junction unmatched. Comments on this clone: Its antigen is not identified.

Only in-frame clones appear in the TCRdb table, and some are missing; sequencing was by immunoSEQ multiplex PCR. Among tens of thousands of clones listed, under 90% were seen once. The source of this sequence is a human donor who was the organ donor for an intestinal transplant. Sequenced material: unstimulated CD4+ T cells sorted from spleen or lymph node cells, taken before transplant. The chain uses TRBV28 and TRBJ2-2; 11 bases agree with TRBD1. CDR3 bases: TGTGCCAGCAGTCGGACAGGGGGCTTCTGGGACGGGGAGCTGTTTTTT. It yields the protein CASSRTGGFWDGELFF.